The clone carrying this TCR beta chain was recorded only once. Measured with immunoSEQ multiplex PCR; TCRdb has only the in-frame clones, and not every one. The top ten clones hold 0.95% to 1% of a sample with about 400,000 clones, over 75% of them seen once. The source of the sample is a study of blood T cell repertoires in COVID-19. This CDR3 comprises 12 residues. Per the germline V gene, CDR1 is LGHDT and CDR2 is YNNKEL (reference sequence). V lost 5 bases, J lost 6 bases, and 11 bases lay in between. The material sequenced was PBMCs or T cells enriched from blood (not recorded which). The V and J genes are TRBV3-1 (or the pseudogene TRBV3-2) and TRBJ2-7; D is ambiguous. The clonotype was recovered from a woman younger than 45 with acute COVID-19. CDR3 protein: CASSTSTGEQYF. CDR3 nucleotide sequence: TGTGCCAGCAGCACCTCGACGGGCGAGCAGTACTTC.